This T cell receptor (beta chain) was found in a study of blood T cells in healthy people across ages. Notes on this clonotype: Its antigen is as yet unknown.

Study findings and constraints: Roughly linearly, TCR beta diversity per million T cells fell as age increased. The unsorted PBMCs prevented any conclusive comparison of naive versus antigen-experienced cells.

Alongside a J-beta primer mix, a sample-barcoded 5' primer served in a second PCR lasting about 7 to 11 cycles. A single record per CDR3 protein comes from TCRdb applying MiXCR to the 5' RACE reads. The sample holds 700,000 or so distinct CDR3 sequences; around 41% are singletons and the top ten take around 30%. Germline CDR1 reads WNHNN; CDR2 reads SYGVQD (reference sequence). After removal of 5 bases from V and 2 bases from J, the junction contained 6 bases not matched to a gene. CDR3 size: 16 residues. The sequencing sample was made of blood. This TCR derives from a man older than 75 in good health. V gene TRBV10-1 combines with J gene TRBJ2-1; 10 bases are shared with TRBD1. The CDR3 nucleotides are TGCGCCAGCAGTCCTAGACAGGGGGCTACCTACAATGAGCAGTTCTTC. It is translated as CASSPRQGATYNEQFF.